The 18 T cell receptor beta chains reported below all come from one sample, sequenced in a study of identifying expanded T cells in peripheral blood. Assay: immunoSEQ multiplex PCR; the TCRdb copy retains only in-frame clones and omits some. The sample lists fewer than 110,000 clones, approximately 90% occurring once. The sample was blood. These receptors were collected from a person aged 18 to 70 in good health.

The rearrangement links TRBV15 to TRBJ1-4; TRBD1 matches at 9 bases. V was pared by 5 bases and J by 7 bases, with 8 bases of the junction left unmatched. CDR1 is LNHNV, CDR2 YYDKDF, per germline (reference sequence). The CDR3 covers 15 residues. CDR3 amino acids: CATSYRDRVSEKLFF. The CDR3 DNA sequence: TGTGCCACCAGCTACCGGGACAGGGTCAGTGAAAAACTGTTTTTT.

This sequence joins TRBV19 and TRBJ2-3; 8 nucleotides match TRBD1. V gave up 7 bases and J gave up 4 bases; unmatched junction bases: 10. The length of the CDR3 is 15 residues. Per germline, CDR1 LNHDA and CDR2 SQIVND (reference sequence). CDR3 DNA: TGTGCCAGTAAAAACGGACAGGGCCCCTCAGATACGCAGTATTTT. Encoded protein: CASKNGQGPSDTQYF.

This rearrangement joins TRBV5-1 to TRBJ2-2, with 8 nucleotides matching TRBD1. Germline V gene sequence: CDR1 SGHRS, CDR2 YFSETQ. This CDR3 region has 15 residues. The J segment lost 5 bases and the V segment lost 6 bases, leaving 9 bases of the junction unmatched. For the CDR3, the DNA is TGCGCCAGCACCTTTTTACAGGGGGGAACCGGGGAGCTGTTTTTT. This translates into CASTFLQGGTGELFF.

V usage is TRBV6-5 and J usage is TRBJ2-5; 7 bases are a match to TRBD2. The junction had 8 bases not matched to a gene; V was cut back by 1 base and J by 3 bases. Germline CDR1 reads MNHEY; CDR2 reads SVGAGI. The CDR3 has 16 residues. In DNA, the CDR3 is TGTGCCAGCAGTTACTGGGCGAGCGGGGAAAAAGAGACCCAGTACTTC. It specifies CASSYWASGEKETQYF.

The rearrangement joins TRBV6-6 to TRBJ2-1; TRBD2 agrees at 8 bases. V shed 7 bases and J 7 bases; nucleotides not matched to a gene: 3. Germline CDR1 is MNHNY and CDR2 is SVGAGI (reference sequence). The CDR3 totals 12 residues. CDR3 loop: CASTAGGNEQFF. In DNA form, the CDR3 reads TGTGCCAGCACGGCGGGGGGAAATGAGCAGTTCTTC.

The chain carries TRBV7-2 and TRBJ2-2; D possibly corresponds to TRBD2 (6 bases). The CDR3 contains 18 residues. CDR1 and CDR2 (germline): SGHTA, FQGNSA. V lost 0 bases and J 6 bases, leaving 20 bases between the germline ends. CDR3 amino acids: CASSLAPGPPGGSGELFF. As DNA, the CDR3 is TGTGCCAGCAGCTTAGCGCCCGGACCTCCCGGAGGGTCCGGGGAGCTGTTTTTT. Together with reference TRBV7-2 and TRBJ2-2, the CDR3 gives the full variable domain: GAGVSQSPSNKVTEKGKDVELRCDPISGHTALYWYRQSLGQGLEFLIYFQGNSAPDKSGLPSDRFSAERTGGSVSTLTIQRTQQEDSAVYLCASSLAPGPPGGSGELFFGEGSRLTVL.

The genes are TRBV6-9 and TRBJ2-7; D unclear. V was clipped by 0 bases and J by 0 bases, with 9 bases between them. Germline CDR1 MNHGY, CDR2 SVAAGI. This CDR3 comprises 15 residues. CDR3 loop: CASSYSSRTSYEQYF. The CDR3, as DNA: TGTGCCAGCAGTTATTCGAGCAGAACCTCCTACGAGCAGTACTTC.

The gene calls are TRBV7-2 and TRBJ1-1, with a possible D match to TRBD1 (5 bases). The V gene's germline CDR1 is SGHTA and CDR2 FQGNSA. With 5 bases removed from V and 1 base from J, the gap between germline ends came to 8 bases. The CDR3 length is 13 residues. The CDR3: CASSVRGNTEAFF. DNA of the CDR3: TGTGCCAGCAGCGTTAGGGGGAACACTGAAGCTTTCTTT.

V is TRBV5-4 and J is TRBJ1-2; possibly TRBD1 for D (5 bases). Between the trimmed V and J ends, which lost 5 bases and 6 bases, there was a span of 23 bases. Germline CDR1 and CDR2: SGHNT and YYREEE (reference sequence). This CDR3 region has 16 residues. Here the CDR3 reads CASSLGAQVFRDGYTF. Here the CDR3 DNA reads TGTGCCAGCAGTCTAGGGGCACAGGTATTTAGGGATGGCTACACCTTC.

This rearrangement joins TRBV11-3 to TRBJ2-2; D gene ambiguous. Per the germline V gene, CDR1 is SGHNT and CDR2 is YENEEA. Between the trimmed V and J ends, which lost 5 bases and 7 bases, there was a span of 11 bases. CDR3 length equals 13 residues. The CDR3 reads CASSQLRHGELFF. DNA for the CDR3: TGTGCCAGCAGCCAACTACGTCACGGGGAGCTGTTTTTT.

V and J are TRBV15 and TRBJ2-7, with TRBD1 as a possible D gene (6 bases). Germline V gene data show CDR1 as LNHNV and CDR2 as YYDKDF (reference sequence). The CDR3 is made up of 14 amino acids. V gave up 1 base and J gave up 9 bases, with 16 bases separating them. CDR3 DNA sequence: TGTGCCACCAGCAGAGTGGGGGCAGGGATGGGGCAGTACTTC. It translates to CATSRVGAGMGQYF.

Only one count was recorded for this clone. The chain couples TRBV7-7 to TRBJ2-2; perhaps TRBD1 as D (6 bases). CDR3 length: 14 amino acids. The V end lost 5 bases, the J end lost 5 bases, and 12 bases lay between the germline ends. CDR1 and CDR2 from the germline V gene are SSHAT and FNYEAQ (reference sequence). CDR3 sequence (DNA): TGTGCCAGCAGCCCAGCCCAGGGGACCGGGGAGCTGTTTTTT. Translation: CASSPAQGTGELFF.

This chain uses TRBV28 with TRBJ1-5; maybe TRBD1 (5 bases). Germline V gene lookup returns CDR1 MDHEN and CDR2 SYDVKM. The CDR3 covers 14 residues. The V and J ends lost 7 bases and 2 bases respectively, with 12 bases between them. CDR3 protein: CASMKGGGNQPQHF. CDR3 in DNA: TGTGCCAGCATGAAGGGAGGGGGCAATCAGCCCCAGCATTTT.

The V call is TRBV7-9, the J call TRBJ1-5; D might be TRBD1 (6 bases). Deletions cut 3 bases from V and 5 bases from J, with 8 bases between. The CDR3 consists of 13 residues. From germline, CDR1 is SEHNR and CDR2 FQNEAQ (reference sequence). CDR3 nucleotide sequence: TGTGCCAGCAGCTTGGGGGCAGATCAGCCCCAGCATTTT. As protein: CASSLGADQPQHF.

The rearrangement links TRBV28 to TRBJ2-2; D is perhaps TRBD1 (5 bases). This CDR3 comprises 15 residues. V lost 2 bases, J lost 7 bases, and 14 bases lay in between. CDR1 MDHEN and CDR2 SYDVKM come from the germline V gene. The CDR3 protein is CASSLRAGYNGELFF. CDR3 DNA: TGTGCCAGCAGTTTACGTGCAGGGTATAACGGGGAGCTGTTTTTT.

A single count supports this clone. The rearrangement links TRBV2 to TRBJ1-5, with 7 bases that match TRBD1. The CDR3 spans 15 residues. The trim removed 2 bases at V and 1 base at J, leaving 2 bases unmatched. The V gene's germline CDR1 is SNHLY and CDR2 FYNNEI. The CDR3 protein is CASSERGQSNQPQHF. Written as DNA, the CDR3 is TGTGCCAGCAGTGAAAGGGGACAGAGCAATCAGCCCCAGCATTTT. Combining the CDR3 with reference TRBV2 and TRBJ1-5 gives the whole variable domain EPEVTQTPSHQVTQMGQEVILRCVPISNHLYFYWYRQILGQKVEFLVSFYNNEISEKSEIFDDQFSVERPDGSNFTLKIRSTKLEDSAMYFCASSERGQSNQPQHFGDGTRLSIL.

The chain links TRBV30 to TRBJ1-2, with D uncertain. CDR3 length: 12 residues. Germline V gives CDR1 GTSNPN, CDR2 SVGIG (reference sequence). Trimming left V 4 bases short and J 3 bases short, with 9 bases between. CDR3 DNA: TGTGCCTGGAAGAGTTGGGACTATGGCTACACCTTC. Protein sequence: CAWKSWDYGYTF.

This clone was seen at least ten times. The chain uses TRBV28 and TRBJ1-2; D is unclear. Looked up from germline, CDR1 is MDHEN and CDR2 is SYDVKM. V was shortened by 3 bases and J by 3 bases, with 8 bases between the two germline ends. The CDR3 extends over 13 amino acids. The CDR3 loop reads CASSFDGDYGYTF. As DNA, the CDR3 is TGTGCCAGCAGTTTTGATGGAGACTATGGCTACACCTTC.